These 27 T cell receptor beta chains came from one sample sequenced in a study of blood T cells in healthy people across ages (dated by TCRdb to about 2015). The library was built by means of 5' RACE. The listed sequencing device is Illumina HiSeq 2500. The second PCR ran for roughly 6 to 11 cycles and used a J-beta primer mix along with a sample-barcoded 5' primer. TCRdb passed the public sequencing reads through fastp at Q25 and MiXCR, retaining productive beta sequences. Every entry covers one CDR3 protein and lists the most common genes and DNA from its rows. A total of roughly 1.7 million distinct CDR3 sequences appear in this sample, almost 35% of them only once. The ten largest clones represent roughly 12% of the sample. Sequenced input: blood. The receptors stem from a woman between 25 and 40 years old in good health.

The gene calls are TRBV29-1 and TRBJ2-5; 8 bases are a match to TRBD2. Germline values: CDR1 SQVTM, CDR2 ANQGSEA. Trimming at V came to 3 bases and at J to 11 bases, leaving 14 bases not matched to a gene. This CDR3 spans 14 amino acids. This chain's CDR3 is CSVDEGSGNYEQYF. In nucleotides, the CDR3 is TGCAGCGTTGATGAGGGTAGCGGGAACTATGAGCAGTACTTC. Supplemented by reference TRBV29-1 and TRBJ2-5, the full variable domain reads SAVISQKPSRDICQRGTSLTIQCQVDSQVTMMFWYRQQPGQSLTLIATANQGSEATYESGFVIDKFPISRPNLTFSTLTVSNMSPEDSSIYLCSVDEGSGNYEQYFGPGTRLLVL.

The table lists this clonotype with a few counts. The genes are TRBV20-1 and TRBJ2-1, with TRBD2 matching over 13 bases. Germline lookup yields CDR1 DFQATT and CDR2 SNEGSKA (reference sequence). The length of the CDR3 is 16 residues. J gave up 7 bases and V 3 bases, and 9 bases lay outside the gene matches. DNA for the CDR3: TGCAGTGCTAGGATACCGGGACTAGCGGGGCGGAATGAGCAGTTCTTC. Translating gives CSARIPGLAGRNEQFF.

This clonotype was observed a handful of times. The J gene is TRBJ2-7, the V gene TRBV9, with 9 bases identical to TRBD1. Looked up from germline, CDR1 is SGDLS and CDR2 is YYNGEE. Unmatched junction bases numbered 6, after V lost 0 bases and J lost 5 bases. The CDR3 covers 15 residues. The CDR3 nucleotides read TGTGCCAGCAGCGTAGGTCTGGGACAGGGAAACGAGCAGTACTTC. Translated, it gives CASSVGLGQGNEQYF.

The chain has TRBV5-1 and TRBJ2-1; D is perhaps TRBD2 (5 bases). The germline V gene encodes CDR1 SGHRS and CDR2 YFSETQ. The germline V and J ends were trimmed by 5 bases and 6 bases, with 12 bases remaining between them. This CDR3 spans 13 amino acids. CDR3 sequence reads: CASRLTAGNEQFF. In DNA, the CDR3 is TGCGCCAGCAGATTAACGGCGGGCAATGAGCAGTTCTTC.

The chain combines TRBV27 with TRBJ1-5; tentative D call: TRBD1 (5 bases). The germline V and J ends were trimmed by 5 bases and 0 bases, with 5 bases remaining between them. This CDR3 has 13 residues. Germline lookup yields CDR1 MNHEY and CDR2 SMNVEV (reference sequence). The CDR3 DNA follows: TGTGCCAGCAGTGGGGCTAGCAATCAGCCCCAGCATTTT. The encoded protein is CASSGASNQPQHF.

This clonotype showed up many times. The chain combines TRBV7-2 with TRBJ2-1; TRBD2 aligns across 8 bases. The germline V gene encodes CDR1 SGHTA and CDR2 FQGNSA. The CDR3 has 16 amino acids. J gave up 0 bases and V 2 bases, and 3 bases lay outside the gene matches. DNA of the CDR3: TGTGCCAGCAGCTTACAGCGGGGGAGCTCCTACAATGAGCAGTTCTTC. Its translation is CASSLQRGSSYNEQFF.

In DNA, the CDR3 is TGTGCCAGCAGCTCTACGAGCTCCTACAATGAGCAGTTCTTC. It translates to CASSSTSSYNEQFF. This chain uses TRBV6-2 or TRBV6-3 with TRBJ2-1; D unclear. Germline V gene data show CDR1 as MNHEY and CDR2 as SVGEGT. Deletions cut 6 bases from V and 0 bases from J, with 9 bases between. The CDR3 runs to 14 residues.

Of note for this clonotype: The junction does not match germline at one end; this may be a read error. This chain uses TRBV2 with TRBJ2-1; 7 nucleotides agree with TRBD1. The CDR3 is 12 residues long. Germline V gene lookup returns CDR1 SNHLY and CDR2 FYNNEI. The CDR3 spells CASSNRGNKQFF. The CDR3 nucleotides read TGTGCCAGCAGTAACAGGGGCAATAAGCAGTTCTTC.

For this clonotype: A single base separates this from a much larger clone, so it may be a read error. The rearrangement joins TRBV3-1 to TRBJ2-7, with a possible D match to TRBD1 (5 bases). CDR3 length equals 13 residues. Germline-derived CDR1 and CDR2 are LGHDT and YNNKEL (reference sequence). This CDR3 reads CACSHGRGYEQYF. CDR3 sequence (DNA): TGTGCCTGCAGCCACGGAAGGGGCTACGAGCAGTACTTC.

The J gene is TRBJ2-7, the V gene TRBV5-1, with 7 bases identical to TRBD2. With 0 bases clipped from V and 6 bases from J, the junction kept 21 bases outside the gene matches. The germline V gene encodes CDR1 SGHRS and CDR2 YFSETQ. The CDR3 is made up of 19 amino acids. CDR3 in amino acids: CASSLALGFLADSTTEQYF. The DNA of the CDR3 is TGCGCCAGCAGCTTGGCCTTAGGTTTTCTAGCGGACTCTACTACCGAGCAGTACTTC.

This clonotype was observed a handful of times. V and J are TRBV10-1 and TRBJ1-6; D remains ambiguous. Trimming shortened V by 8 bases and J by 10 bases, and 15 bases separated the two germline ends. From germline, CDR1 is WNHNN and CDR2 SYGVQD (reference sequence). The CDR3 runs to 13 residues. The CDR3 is CASRETVDSPLHF. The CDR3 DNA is TGCGCCAGCCGGGAGACGGTTGACTCACCCCTCCACTTT.

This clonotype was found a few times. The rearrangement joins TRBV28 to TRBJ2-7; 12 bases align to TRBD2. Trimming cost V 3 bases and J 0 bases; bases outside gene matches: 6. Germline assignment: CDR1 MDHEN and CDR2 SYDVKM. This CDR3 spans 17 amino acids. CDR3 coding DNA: TGTGCCAGCAGTTTCGGACTAGCGGGAAATCCCTCCTACGAGCAGTACTTC. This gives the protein CASSFGLAGNPSYEQYF.

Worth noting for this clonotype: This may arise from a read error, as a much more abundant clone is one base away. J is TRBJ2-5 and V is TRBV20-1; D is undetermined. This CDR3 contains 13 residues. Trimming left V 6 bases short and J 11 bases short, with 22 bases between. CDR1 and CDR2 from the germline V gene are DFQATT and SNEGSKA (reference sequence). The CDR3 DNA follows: TGCAGTGCAATTAGACCGGCCTCCTACAAGCAGTACTTC. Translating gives CSAIRPASYKQYF.

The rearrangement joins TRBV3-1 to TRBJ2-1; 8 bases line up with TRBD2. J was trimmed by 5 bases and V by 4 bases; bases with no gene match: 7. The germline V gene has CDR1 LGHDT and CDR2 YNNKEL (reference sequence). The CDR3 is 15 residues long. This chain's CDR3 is CASSRPSGWDNEQFF. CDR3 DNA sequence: TGTGCCAGCAGCCGACCTAGCGGGTGGGACAATGAGCAGTTCTTC.

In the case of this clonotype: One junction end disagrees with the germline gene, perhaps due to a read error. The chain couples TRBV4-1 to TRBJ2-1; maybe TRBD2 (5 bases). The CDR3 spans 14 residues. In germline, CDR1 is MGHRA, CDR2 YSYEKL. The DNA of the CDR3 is TGCACCAGCAGCCAAGAAGGGAGCAGCAATGAGCAGTTCTTC. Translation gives CTSSQEGSSNEQFF.

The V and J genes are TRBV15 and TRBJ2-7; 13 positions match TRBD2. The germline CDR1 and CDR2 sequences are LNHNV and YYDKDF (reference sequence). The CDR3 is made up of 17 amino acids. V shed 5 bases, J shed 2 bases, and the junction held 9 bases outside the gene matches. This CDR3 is CATSGYGLAGETYEQYF. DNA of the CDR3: TGTGCCACCAGCGGATACGGACTAGCGGGAGAAACCTACGAGCAGTACTTC. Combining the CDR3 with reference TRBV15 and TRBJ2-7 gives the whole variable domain DAMVIQNPRYQVTQFGKPVTLSCSQTLNHNVMYWYQQKSSQAPKLLFHYYDKDFNNEADTPDNFQSRRPNTSFCFLDIRSPGLGDTAMYLCATSGYGLAGETYEQYFGPGTRLTVT.

The CDR3 region has the DNA TGTGCCAGCTCAGCGGGACAGGGGGGCTACACTGAAGCTTTCTTT. As protein: CASSAGQGGYTEAFF. The rearrangement uses TRBV18 and TRBJ1-1, with 11 bases identical to TRBD1. Trimming cost V 5 bases and J 3 bases; bases outside gene matches: 5. The length of the CDR3 is 15 residues. In germline, CDR1 is KGHSH, CDR2 LQKENI.

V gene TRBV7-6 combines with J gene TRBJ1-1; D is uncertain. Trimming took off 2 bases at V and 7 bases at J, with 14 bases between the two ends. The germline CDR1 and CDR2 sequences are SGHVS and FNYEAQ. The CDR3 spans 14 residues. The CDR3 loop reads CASSLSPAGSEAFF. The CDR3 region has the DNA TGTGCCAGCAGCTTATCACCGGCGGGGAGTGAAGCTTTCTTT.

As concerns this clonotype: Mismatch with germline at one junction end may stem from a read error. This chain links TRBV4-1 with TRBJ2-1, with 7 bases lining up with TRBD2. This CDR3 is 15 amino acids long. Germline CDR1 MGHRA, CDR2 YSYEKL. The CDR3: CAGSQALAFYNEQFF. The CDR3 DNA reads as TGCGCCGGCAGCCAAGCACTAGCGTTCTACAATGAGCAGTTCTTC.

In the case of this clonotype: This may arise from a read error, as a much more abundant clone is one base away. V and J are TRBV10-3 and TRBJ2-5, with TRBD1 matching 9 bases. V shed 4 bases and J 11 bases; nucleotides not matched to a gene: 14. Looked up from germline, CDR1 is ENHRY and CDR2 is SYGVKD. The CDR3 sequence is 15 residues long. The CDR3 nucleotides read TGTGCCATCAGTGGCGGACAGGGGAAAAACAATGAGCAGTACTTC. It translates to CAISGGQGKNNEQYF.

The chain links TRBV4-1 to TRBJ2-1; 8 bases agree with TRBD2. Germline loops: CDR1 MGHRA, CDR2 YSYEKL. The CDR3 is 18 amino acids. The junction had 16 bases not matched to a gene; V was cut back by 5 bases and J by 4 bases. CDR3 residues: CASSKRDSSGGPYNEQFF. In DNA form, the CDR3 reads TGCGCCAGCAGCAAAAGAGACTCAAGCGGGGGCCCGTACAATGAGCAGTTCTTC.

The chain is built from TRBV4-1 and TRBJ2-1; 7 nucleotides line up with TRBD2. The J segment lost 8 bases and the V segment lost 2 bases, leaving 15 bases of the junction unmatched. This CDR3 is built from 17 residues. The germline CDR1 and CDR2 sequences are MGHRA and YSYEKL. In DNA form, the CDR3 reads TGCGCCAGCAGCCAAAGAGTAAGCGGGACCCTAGGCGATGAGCAGTTCTTC. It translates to CASSQRVSGTLGDEQFF.

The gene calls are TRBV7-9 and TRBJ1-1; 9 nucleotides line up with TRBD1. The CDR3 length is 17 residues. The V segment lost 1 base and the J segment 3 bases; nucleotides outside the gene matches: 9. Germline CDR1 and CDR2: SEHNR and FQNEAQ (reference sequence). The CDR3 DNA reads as TGTGCCAGCAGCTTAGGAAGGTTTGGGGACAGGGACACTGAAGCTTTCTTT. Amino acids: CASSLGRFGDRDTEAFF.

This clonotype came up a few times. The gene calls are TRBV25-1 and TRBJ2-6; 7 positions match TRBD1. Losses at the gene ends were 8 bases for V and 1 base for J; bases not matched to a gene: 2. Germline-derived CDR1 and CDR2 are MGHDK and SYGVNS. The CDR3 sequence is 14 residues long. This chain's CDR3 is CASARGSGANVLTF. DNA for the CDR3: TGTGCCAGCGCCAGGGGGTCTGGGGCCAACGTCCTGACTTTC.

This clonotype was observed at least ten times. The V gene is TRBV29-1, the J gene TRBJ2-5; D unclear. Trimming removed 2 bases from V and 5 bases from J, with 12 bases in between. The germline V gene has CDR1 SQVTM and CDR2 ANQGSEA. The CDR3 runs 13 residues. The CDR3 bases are TGCAGCGTTGAAAAACAGAGGCGGGAGACCCAGTACTTC. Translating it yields CSVEKQRRETQYF. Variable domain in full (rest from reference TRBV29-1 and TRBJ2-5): SAVISQKPSRDICQRGTSLTIQCQVDSQVTMMFWYRQQPGQSLTLIATANQGSEATYESGFVIDKFPISRPNLTFSTLTVSNMSPEDSSIYLCSVEKQRRETQYFGPGTRLLVL.

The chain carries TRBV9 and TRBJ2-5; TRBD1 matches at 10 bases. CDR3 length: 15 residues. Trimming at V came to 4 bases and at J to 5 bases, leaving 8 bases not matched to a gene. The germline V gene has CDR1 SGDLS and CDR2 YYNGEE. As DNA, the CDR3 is TGTGCCAGCAGCCCCTGGGACAGGGGAATGGAGACCCAGTACTTC. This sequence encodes CASSPWDRGMETQYF. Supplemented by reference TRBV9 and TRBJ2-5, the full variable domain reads DSGVTQTPKHLITATGQRVTLRCSPRSGDLSVYWYQQSLDQGLQFLIQYYNGEERAKGNILERFSAQQFPDLHSELNLSSLELGDSALYFCASSPWDRGMETQYFGPGTRLLVL.

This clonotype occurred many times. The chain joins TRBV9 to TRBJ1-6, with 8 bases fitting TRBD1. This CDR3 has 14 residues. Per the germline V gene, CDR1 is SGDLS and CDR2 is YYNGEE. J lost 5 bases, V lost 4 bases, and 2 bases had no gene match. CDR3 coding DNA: TGTGCCAGCAGCCCGACAGGGGATAATTCACCCCTCCACTTT. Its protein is CASSPTGDNSPLHF.